This T cell receptor beta chain is from a study of blood T cell repertoires in COVID-19. Study overall: COVID-19 samples from acute and convalescent phases originated in the United States, Italy and Spain.

Authors' methods: Reference gene primers were amplified, and this amplification served to estimate nucleated cell counts. Assay used: immunoSEQ multiplex PCR; TCRdb lists only in-frame clones, some missing. The DNA gave D and trimming, while V, J and clone size come from that table. The data hold roughly 250,000 clones, with 91% observed a single time. In Seattle, patients joined the study during active infection and were tracked longitudinally. The clonotype was recovered from a young adult with COVID-19, enrolled during active disease. Sequencing was done on a sample of peripheral blood.

Here the CDR3 DNA reads TGTGCCAGCAGCGTAGCCGGGACAGGAACAGATACGCAGTATTTT. Translating it yields CASSVAGTGTDTQYF. The rearrangement uses TRBV9 and TRBJ2-3; TRBD1 matches 8 bases. Per germline, CDR1 SGDLS and CDR2 YYNGEE. The CDR3 has 15 amino acids. The J segment lost 3 bases and the V segment lost 0 bases, leaving 3 bases of the junction unmatched.